This T cell receptor (beta chain) comes out of a study of prognosis after radiotherapy for stage I lung cancer. Overall study context: Medical inoperability was the status assigned to all non-small cell lung cancer patients. Patients numbered 10 to 15 men and about 6 women, aged roughly 50 to 85 with a median of roughly 70 years. No patient was treated with concurrent therapy while undergoing stereotactic body radiotherapy.

The CDR3 is 12 amino acids. Germline V gene data show CDR1 as SEHNR and CDR2 as FQNEAQ (reference sequence). Genomic DNA yielded TCR beta CDR3, amplified by two-round multiplex PCR. Used in first-round PCR were primers specific to each TRBV and TRBJ gene. One entry per CDR3 protein, called by TCRdb with MiXCR from the multiplex PCR reads. The table includes roughly 30,000 distinct CDR3 sequences, approximately 51% detected once. This clonotype has only a few counts. A far larger clone is one base from this, pointing to a likely read error. The material was PBMCs, obtained before or after stereotactic body radiation therapy (not recorded which). The genes are TRBV7-9 and TRBJ2-7; 9 bases are a match to TRBD1. The source of this sequence is a donor aged 50 or older with non-small cell lung cancer. For the CDR3, the DNA is TGTTCCAGCAGCCTGGACAGGGGCGAGCAGTACTTC. As protein: CSSSLDRGEQYF.